This TCR beta chain emerged from a study of vaccination effects on CD4 cells after COVID-19. Antigen-specific CD4+ T cells were first expanded with viral peptide pools by the ViraFEST assay and only then sequenced. CD4+ T cells were isolated after less than 13 days of culture. Vaccine recipients, nucleocapsid antibody negative, had no prior SARS-CoV-2 infection. Trimming removed 3 bases from V and 8 bases from J; junction bases left unmatched: 12. The germline gives CDR1 SGHRS, CDR2 YFSETQ. The CDR3 is 15 residues long. Sequencing used immunoSEQ multiplex PCR; TCRdb keeps in-frame clones, though not all of them. The sample lists roughly 20,000 clones, 65% to 85% seen once, with approximately 24% in the top ten. Regarding this clone: Its specificity is unknown.

Specimen: CD4+ T cells from PBMCs cultured with HCoV-NL63 spike peptides, collected before COVID-19 vaccination. The receptor's source is a human donor who received a COVID-19 vaccine. The gene calls are TRBV5-1 and TRBJ1-2; 8 bases fit TRBD1. CDR3 DNA: TGCGCCAGCAGCTCCCTGTCTGGACAGGGTCGCGGCTACACCTTC. Its translation: CASSSLSGQGRGYTF.